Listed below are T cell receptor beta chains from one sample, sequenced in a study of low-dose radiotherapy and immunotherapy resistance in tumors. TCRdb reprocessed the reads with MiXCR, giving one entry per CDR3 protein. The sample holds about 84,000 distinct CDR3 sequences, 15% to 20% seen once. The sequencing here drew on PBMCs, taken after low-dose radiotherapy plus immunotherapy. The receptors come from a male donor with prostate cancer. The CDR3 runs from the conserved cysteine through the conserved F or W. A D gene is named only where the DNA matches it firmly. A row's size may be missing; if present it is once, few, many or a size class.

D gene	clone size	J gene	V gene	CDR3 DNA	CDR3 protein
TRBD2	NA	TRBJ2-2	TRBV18	TGTGCCAGCTCACCCGCCACTAGCGTGATATCCGGGGAGCTGTTTTTT	CASSPATSVISGELFF
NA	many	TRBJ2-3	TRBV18	TGTGCCAGCTCACCACCGATGACTCCGAAAGATACGCAGTATTTT	CASSPPMTPKDTQYF
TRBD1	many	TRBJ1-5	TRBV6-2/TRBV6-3	TGTGCCAGCAGGGGAATGGGACAGGAAGGCAATCAGCCCCAGCATTTT	CASRGMGQEGNQPQHF
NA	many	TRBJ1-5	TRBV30	TGTGCCTGGAGCTCCGGACAGAGCAATCAGCCCCAGCATTTT	CAWSSGQSNQPQHF
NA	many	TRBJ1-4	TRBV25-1	TGTGCCAGCAGTGAATCCAGGAGAGCTAATGAAAAACTGTTTTTT	CASSESRRANEKLFF
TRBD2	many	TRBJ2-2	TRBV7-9	TGTGCCAGCAGCAAATCGCTAGCGGTGAACACCGGGGAGCTGTTTTTT	CASSKSLAVNTGELFF
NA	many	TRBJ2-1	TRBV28	TGTGCCAGCAGTTTATCCCTGAGCTCCTACAATGAGCAGTTCTTC	CASSLSLSSYNEQFF
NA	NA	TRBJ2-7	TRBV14	TGTGCCAGCAGCCAAGTTCCGGCAGAGCAGTACTTC	CASSQVPAEQYF
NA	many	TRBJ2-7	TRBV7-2	TGTGCCAGCAGCAAAGGGGGGGGGTCATCCTACGAGCAGTACTTC	CASSKGGGSSYEQYF
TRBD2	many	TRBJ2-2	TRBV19	TGTGCCAGTAGGGATCTAGCGGACACCGGGGAGCTGTTTTTT	CASRDLADTGELFF
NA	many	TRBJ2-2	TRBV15	TGTGCCACCAGCAGAGATGGAGGGAACACCGGGGAGCTGTTTTTT	CATSRDGGNTGELFF
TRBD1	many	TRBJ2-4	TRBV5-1	TGCGCCAGCAGCTTGGTAACAGGGGTCGGAAACATTCAGTACTTC	CASSLVTGVGNIQYF
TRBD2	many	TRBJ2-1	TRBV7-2	TGTGCCAGCAGCTTACAATGGGGTAGCGGGATTGATGAGCAGTTCTTC	CASSLQWGSGIDEQFF
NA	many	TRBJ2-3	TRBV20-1	TGCATCGTCGGACAGCGGCAAGATACGCAGTATTTT	CIVGQRQDTQYF
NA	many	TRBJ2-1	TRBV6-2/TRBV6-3	TGTGCCAGCAGTTACTATTCGGGTGGGAGCTCCTACAATGAGCAGTTCTTC	CASSYYSGGSSYNEQFF
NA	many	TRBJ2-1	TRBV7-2	TGTGCCAGCAGCTTAGCGAGGATTTCGACGGGGAATGAGCAGTTCTTC	CASSLARISTGNEQFF
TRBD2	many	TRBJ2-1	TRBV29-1	TGCAGCGTTGAGGGCGGGAGAAACAATGAGCAGTTCTTC	CSVEGGRNNEQFF
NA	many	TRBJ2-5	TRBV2	TGTGCCAGCAGTGAAGGAGGTCCGAGGGAGACCCAGTACTTC	CASSEGGPRETQYF
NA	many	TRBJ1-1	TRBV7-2	TGTGCCAGCAGCTTAGGTCTAACTTTAAGGACTGAAGCTTTCTTT	CASSLGLTLRTEAFF
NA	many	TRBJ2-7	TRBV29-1	TGCAGCGTTGAAGACCCCGACTGGGGATCCTACGAGCAGTACTTC	CSVEDPDWGSYEQYF
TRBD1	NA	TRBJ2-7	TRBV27	TGTGCCAGCAGTTTAGACAGGGGGCCCACCTACGAGCAGTACTTC	CASSLDRGPTYEQYF
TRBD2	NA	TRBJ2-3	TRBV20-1	TGCAGTGCTAGAGCAGGGACTAGCGGGAGGAGGACAGATACGCAGTATTTT	CSARAGTSGRRTDTQYF
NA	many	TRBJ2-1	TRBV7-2	TGTGCCAGCAGCTTAGGTGGACAGCCCTACAATGAGCAGTTCTTC	CASSLGGQPYNEQFF
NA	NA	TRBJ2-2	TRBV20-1	TGCAGTGCTAGTTGGGGCGGTGGGGAGCTGTTTTTT	CSASWGGGELFF
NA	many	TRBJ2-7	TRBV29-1	TGCAGCGTAGCTTACGACTACGAGCAGTACTTC	CSVAYDYEQYF
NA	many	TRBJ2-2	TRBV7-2	TGTGCCAGCAGCCCTTTGGCCGGGGAGCTGTTTTTT	CASSPLAGELFF
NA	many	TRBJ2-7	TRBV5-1	TGCGCCAGCAGCTTGGAGGCCGGGACCTACGAGCAGTACTTC	CASSLEAGTYEQYF
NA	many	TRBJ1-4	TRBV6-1	TGTGCCAGCAGTGAAGTGTGGGGGGGAAATGAAAAACTGTTTTTT	CASSEVWGGNEKLFF
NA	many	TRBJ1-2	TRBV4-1	TGCGCCAGCAGCACCATGACAGGAGAATATGGCTACACCTTC	CASSTMTGEYGYTF
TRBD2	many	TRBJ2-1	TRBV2	TGTGCCACAAGGGCTAGCGGGTTCTACAATGAGCAGTTCTTC	CATRASGFYNEQFF
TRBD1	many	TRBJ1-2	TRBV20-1	TGCAGTGCTGAGACAGGGGATCCGCCCTCTGGCTACACCTTC	CSAETGDPPSGYTF
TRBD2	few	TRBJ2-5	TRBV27	TGTGCCAGCAGTTCAACGGGAGGAGCCGAGACCCAGTACTTC	CASSSTGGAETQYF
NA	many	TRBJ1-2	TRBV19	TGTGCCAGTAGTAGACAGGCCACGTCTGGCTACACCTTC	CASSRQATSGYTF
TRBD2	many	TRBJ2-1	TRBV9	TGTGCCAGCAGCGTAGTGGGGGGGGTTTACAATGAGCAGTTCTTC	CASSVVGGVYNEQFF
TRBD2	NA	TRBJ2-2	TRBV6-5	TGTGCCAGCAGTTACTCTAGCGGGAGGGACACCGGGGAGCTGTTTTTT	CASSYSSGRDTGELFF
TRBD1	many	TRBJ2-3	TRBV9	TGTGCCAGCAGCAGGGGACAGGGGCGACCCACAGATACGCAGTATTTT	CASSRGQGRPTDTQYF
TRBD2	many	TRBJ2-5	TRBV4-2	TGTGCCAGCAGCCAAGATCTTTTAGCGGGAGGGGCCCAGACCCAGTACTTC	CASSQDLLAGGAQTQYF
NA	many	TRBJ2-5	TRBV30	TGTGCCTGGAGTGTTATTTCTCTTGAGACCCAGTACTTC	CAWSVISLETQYF
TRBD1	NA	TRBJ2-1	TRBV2	TGTGCCAGCAGTCCCTGGGGACAGGGTTTAAATGAGCAGTTCTTC	CASSPWGQGLNEQFF
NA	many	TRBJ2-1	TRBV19	TGTGCCAGTAGGCCCGGGCAGGGCTCCTACAATGAGCAGTTCTTC	CASRPGQGSYNEQFF
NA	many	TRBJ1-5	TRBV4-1	TGCGCCAGCAGCCAAGAGCTGCCGGGCAGCAATCAGCCCCAGCATTTT	CASSQELPGSNQPQHF